A selection of T cell receptor beta chains follows, all from one sample in a study of monozygotic twins with inflammatory bowel disease. One entry per CDR3 protein, without DNA, is what TCRdb gives after re-calling the 5' RACE reads. This specimen shows approximately 420,000 distinct CDR3 sequences; the ten leading clones hold 2.4%. The specimen was blood. Every receptor here comes from a human donor with ulcerative colitis or Crohn's disease, or a healthy co-twin of an affected twin (not recorded which). CDR3s include the opening cysteine and the closing phenylalanine or tryptophan.

V: TRBV11-1; J: TRBJ2-3; CDR3: CASRHTMTTSGSSDTQYF
V: TRBV2; J: TRBJ2-7; CDR3: CASSGDRSSAYEQYF
V: TRBV4-1; J: TRBJ2-7; CDR3: CASSQGASSYEQYF
V: TRBV3-1; J: TRBJ2-1; CDR3: CASSRRTGGLVNEQFF
V: TRBV6-5; J: TRBJ2-7; CDR3: CASSYAVGTAYTYEQYF
V: TRBV14; J: TRBJ1-4; CDR3: CASRQDLLGAGEKLFF
V: TRBV5-1; J: TRBJ2-3; CDR3: CASRQGGSTDTQYF
V: TRBV5-1; J: TRBJ2-1; CDR3: CASSLVYNEQFF
V: TRBV3-1; J: TRBJ2-1; CDR3: CASSQASDEQFF
V: TRBV6-6; J: TRBJ2-1; CDR3: CASNGNRYEQFF
V: TRBV7-2; J: TRBJ2-1; CDR3: CASSPGPLSYNEQFF
V: TRBV6-1; J: TRBJ2-1; CDR3: CASTDLHEQFF
V: TRBV20-1; J: TRBJ2-1; CDR3: CSAREAGDYNEQFF
V: TRBV19; J: TRBJ2-1; CDR3: CASSIGTSGHYNEQFF
V: TRBV7-9; J: TRBJ2-5; CDR3: CASSQTGLQETQYF
V: TRBV29-1; J: TRBJ2-7; CDR3: CSVEGSGGLSYEQYF
V: TRBV10-3; J: TRBJ2-3; CDR3: CAISGTSTGTDTQYF
V: TRBV27; J: TRBJ2-7; CDR3: CASRVTGGQYEQYF
V: TRBV14; J: TRBJ2-7; CDR3: CASSQEFAGTSGRSSYEQYF
V: TRBV7-9; J: TRBJ2-3; CDR3: CASTRDGKVDTQYF
V: TRBV7-8; J: TRBJ1-1; CDR3: CASSRSRTAVPEAFF
V: TRBV20-1; J: TRBJ2-7; CDR3: CSAISTGGGATGEQYF
V: TRBV12-3/TRBV12-4; J: TRBJ2-7; CDR3: CASSAQMPGQKTYEQYF
V: TRBV10-3; J: TRBJ1-1; CDR3: CAISESEARDYTEAFF
V: TRBV5-1; J: TRBJ2-1; CDR3: CASSLAGQREGLAYNEQFF
V: TRBV10-2; J: TRBJ1-5; CDR3: CARSESGQGGQPQHF
V: TRBV4-2; J: TRBJ2-7; CDR3: CASSQGEGKIGSEQYF
V: TRBV5-5; J: TRBJ2-7; CDR3: CASSRGQSSYEQYF
V: TRBV7-2; J: TRBJ2-2; CDR3: CASRQQAGGGTGELFF
V: TRBV5-4; J: TRBJ2-1; CDR3: CASSWGGRSSSYNEQFF
V: TRBV18; J: TRBJ1-5; CDR3: CASRGEVQPQHF
V: TRBV27; J: TRBJ2-5; CDR3: CASSFVSVLGVETQYF
V: TRBV30; J: TRBJ2-2; CDR3: CAWRGPSIGELFF
V: TRBV5-5; J: TRBJ1-6; CDR3: CASSPRLNGQGYSPLHF
V: TRBV27; J: TRBJ1-2; CDR3: CASSLLPTGGYGYTF
V: TRBV14; J: TRBJ2-1; CDR3: CASSQGLVYNEQFF
V: TRBV14; J: TRBJ2-2; CDR3: CASSLDRRVTGELFF
V: TRBV7-2; J: TRBJ2-3; CDR3: CASSLGERGGSDTQYF
V: TRBV19; J: TRBJ2-3; CDR3: CASSRDLVTDTQYF
V: TRBV11-2; J: TRBJ1-1; CDR3: CASSLQVITEAFF
V: TRBV20-1; J: TRBJ2-5; CDR3: CSARVGGAWETQYF
V: TRBV6-2/TRBV6-3; J: TRBJ2-7; CDR3: CASRGSGGLYEQYF